This T cell receptor beta chain was retrieved from a study of glioma-infiltrating T cells. Overall study findings and caveats: CDR3 overlap between tissue and blood was very small. Gliomas, especially low-grade, showed above-expected tissue-blood divergence; non-neoplastic patients showed below.

In this sample, this clonotype turned up once. The antigen is unknown. The iRepertoire nested amplicon-rescue multiplex PCR amplified TCR alpha and beta CDR3s from RNA. For one-step reverse transcription and amplification, about 90-400 ng of tissue mRNA or PBMC total RNA was used. TCRdb analysed the multiplex PCR reads with MiXCR anew, one entry per CDR3 protein. The table includes under 200,000 distinct CDR3 sequences, around 40% detected once. The CDR3 length is 13 residues. Germline-derived CDR1 and CDR2 are GTSNPN and SVGIG (reference sequence). The ends were cut back, 3 bases at V and 1 base at J, with 4 bases in the middle.

The receptor was derived from a human donor with low-grade glioma or glioblastoma, undergoing nonglioma brain surgery, or in good health (not recorded which). Sequencing was performed on glioma tissue, nonneoplastic brain tissue, or PBMCs (not recorded which). The rearrangement joins TRBV30 to TRBJ1-6, with D unclear. The CDR3 protein is CAWRGSYNSPLHF. The CDR3 region has the DNA TGTGCCTGGAGGGGATCCTATAATTCACCCCTCCACTTT. Full variable domain (rest looked up from reference TRBV30 and TRBJ1-6): SQTIHQWPATLVQPVGSPLSLECTVEGTSNPNLYWYRQAAGRGLQLLFYSVGIGQISSEVPQNLSASRPQDRQFILSSKKLLLSDSGFYLCAWRGSYNSPLHFGNGTRLTVT.